This entry describes one T cell receptor (beta chain). The antigen is undetermined. This sample is drawn from a study of OX40 agonist ivuxolimab in advanced cancers. Turning to the study itself: All patients had ivuxolimab intravenously every 2 weeks at 0.01 to 10 mg/kg. Every patient in dose escalation had hepatocellular carcinoma, melanoma, renal cell or head and neck cancer.

Some clones are missing from TCRdb's copy, which holds only in-frame ones; the method was immunoSEQ multiplex PCR. The sample comprises roughly 76,000 clones, approximately 83% of which are singletons, and roughly 5.5% rests with the top ten. Findings and limits, study-wide: Within 6 weeks, CD4+ and CD8+ blood T cells expanded clonally at 0.1 to 3.0 mg/kg.

The sequencing here drew on CD4+ or CD8+ T cells sorted from blood, taken in a trial of the OX40 agonist ivuxolimab. The sequence was obtained from an adult with an advanced solid tumor such as melanoma, head and neck, liver or kidney cancer.

CDR3 residues: CSVATHTGELFF. CDR3 bases: TGCAGCGTGGCGACCCACACCGGGGAGCTGTTTTTT. The chain has TRBV29-1 and TRBJ2-2; no reliable D call. V gave up 6 bases and J gave up 3 bases, with 8 bases separating them. CDR1 and CDR2 from the germline V gene are SQVTM and ANQGSEA. The CDR3 spans 12 residues.